The rows below give T cell receptor beta chains drawn from one sample of a study of CD8 T cells in ankylosing spondylitis. MiXCR, applied by TCRdb to the 5' RACE reads, yields one record per CDR3 protein. The profile covers roughly 280,000 distinct CDR3 sequences, with around 20% appearing a single time and about 8.2% taken by the ten largest. Sequencing was performed on blood, either unsorted or a sorted T cell fraction (not recorded which). The origin of the receptors is a male donor with ankylosing spondylitis or in good health (not recorded which). The CDR3 runs from the conserved cysteine through the conserved F or W. Each record gives: clone size, D gene, V gene, J gene, CDR3 protein, CDR3 DNA. D genes are given only for firm matches. Some rows have no size entry. The others give once, few or many, or a class for an expanded clone.

few	TRBD1	TRBV7-2	TRBJ2-3	CASSPLDRSGTDTQYF	TGTGCCAGCAGCCCATTGGACAGGTCGGGGACAGATACGCAGTATTTT
-	TRBD2	TRBV10-3	TRBJ2-1	CAIRDSGRSSYNEQFF	TGTGCCATCAGGGATAGCGGGAGGAGCTCCTACAATGAGCAGTTCTTC
-	TRBD1	TRBV5-1	TRBJ2-5	CASSPGTDQETQHF	TGCGCCAGCAGCCCCGGGACAGATCAAGAGACCCAGCACTTC
-	-	TRBV28	TRBJ1-1	CASKGGRGYTEAFF	TGTGCCAGCAAGGGGGGCAGGGGATACACTGAAGCTTTCTTT
-	-	TRBV5-1	TRBJ1-4	CASSPEGFMKKLFF	TGCGCCAGCAGTCCCGAAGGCTTTATGAAAAAACTGTTTTTT
few	-	TRBV5-1	TRBJ2-5	CASSLGTRQETQYF	TGCGCCAGCAGCTTGGGGACGAGACAAGAGACCCAGTACTTC
-	TRBD1	TRBV29-1	TRBJ2-1	CSGNRGIYNEQFF	TGCAGCGGGAACAGGGGAATATACAATGAGCAGTTCTTC
few	-	TRBV20-1	TRBJ2-3	CSATDYNTDTQYF	TGCAGTGCAACGGACTACAACACAGATACGCAGTATTTT
-	-	TRBV7-6	TRBJ2-1	CASTKAGRDEQFF	TGTGCCAGCACTAAGGCCGGTCGCGATGAGCAGTTCTTC
-	-	TRBV7-3	TRBJ2-3	CASGDTQYF	TGTGCCAGCGGAGATACGCAGTATTTT